This T cell receptor beta chain came from a study of T cell changes during pregnancy in multiple sclerosis. CDR1 and CDR2 from the germline V gene are SGHNT and YYREEE (reference sequence). V lost 2 bases, J lost 4 bases, and 13 bases lay in between. This CDR3 is 15 amino acids long. Profiling relied on immunoSEQ multiplex PCR, and the TCRdb table lists in-frame clones only, not all of them. Among under 90,000 clones listed, around 92% were seen once. The TCR was taken from a female donor in good health, enrolled as a control in a pregnancy study. The sample consisted of peripheral blood, taken in the second trimester of pregnancy. J is TRBJ1-3 and V is TRBV5-4; no reliable D call. CDR3 sequence (DNA): TGTGCCAGCAGCTTTATAGGCGGGTCCGGAAACACCATATATTTT. Amino acid sequence: CASSFIGGSGNTIYF.